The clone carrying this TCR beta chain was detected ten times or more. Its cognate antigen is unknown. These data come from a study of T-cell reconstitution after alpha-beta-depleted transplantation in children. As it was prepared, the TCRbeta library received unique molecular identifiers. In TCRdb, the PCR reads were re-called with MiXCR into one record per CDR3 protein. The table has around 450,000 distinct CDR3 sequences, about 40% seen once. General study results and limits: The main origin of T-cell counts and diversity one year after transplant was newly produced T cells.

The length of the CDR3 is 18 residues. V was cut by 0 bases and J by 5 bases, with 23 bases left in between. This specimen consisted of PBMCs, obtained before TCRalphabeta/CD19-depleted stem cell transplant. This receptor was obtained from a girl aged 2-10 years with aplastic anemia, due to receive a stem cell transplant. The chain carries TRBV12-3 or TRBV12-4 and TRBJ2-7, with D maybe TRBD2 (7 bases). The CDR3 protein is CASSLAIGGASASDEQYF. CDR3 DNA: TGTGCCAGCAGTTTAGCGATAGGGGGGGCCTCTGCCTCGGACGAGCAGTACTTC.